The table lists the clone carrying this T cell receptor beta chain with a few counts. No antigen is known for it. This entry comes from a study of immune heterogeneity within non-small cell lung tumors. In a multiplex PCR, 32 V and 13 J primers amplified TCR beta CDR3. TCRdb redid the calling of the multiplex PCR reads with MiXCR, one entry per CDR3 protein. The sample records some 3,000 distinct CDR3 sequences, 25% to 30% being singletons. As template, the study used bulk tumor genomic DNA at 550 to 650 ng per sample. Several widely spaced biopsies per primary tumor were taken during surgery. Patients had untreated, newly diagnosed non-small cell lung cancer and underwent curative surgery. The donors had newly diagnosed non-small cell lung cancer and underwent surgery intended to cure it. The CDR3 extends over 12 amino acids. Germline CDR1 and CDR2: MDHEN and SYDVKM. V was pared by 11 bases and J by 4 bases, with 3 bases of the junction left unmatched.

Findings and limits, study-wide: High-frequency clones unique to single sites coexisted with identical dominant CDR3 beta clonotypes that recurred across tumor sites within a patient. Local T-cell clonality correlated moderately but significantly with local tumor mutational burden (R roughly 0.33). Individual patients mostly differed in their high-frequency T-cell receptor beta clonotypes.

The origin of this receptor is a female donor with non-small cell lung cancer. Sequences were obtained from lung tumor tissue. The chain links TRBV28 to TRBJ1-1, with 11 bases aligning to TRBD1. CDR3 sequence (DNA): TGTGCCGGGGGGACAGGGGGCACTGAAGCTTTCTTT. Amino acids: CAGGTGGTEAFF.